This T cell receptor beta chain was sequenced during a study of cytomegalovirus exposure and HLA in healthy donors (dated by TCRdb to the late 2010s). A note on the overall study: According to a later analysis, the roughly 130 validation repertoires were produced on the same platform as the approximately 610 repertoires of the first cohort. The study aimed to test whether signatures of past pathogen exposure could be identified by cataloging public T cell receptors. A separate validation cohort of 100 to 150 different subjects was used in addition to the 666-subject first cohort. To predict cytomegalovirus infection status, the study combined high-throughput TCR immunosequencing, statistical association of individual TCRs with disease status, and machine learning.

With respect to this clone: The target of this receptor is not known. No base qualities exist here, and no much larger clone lies one base off it.

Libraries were prepared through the immunoSEQ multiplex PCR assay. The original methods were these. A statistical classification framework was built to diagnose cytomegalovirus status from the catalog of TCR beta chain sequences. Not all clones reach the TCRdb copy of this immuneACCESS table, which keeps in-frame sequences only. Checked studies attribute under half of the gap to unresolved V genes and leave the rest unexplained. V and J calls and clone size are copied from that table; D and trimming were computed from the DNA. Across this sample there are some 67,000 clones, with about 94% seen only once. The ten biggest clones cover approximately 1% of the sample. Overall study outcomes, separate from this receptor: In vitro tests confirmed that a few of the cytomegalovirus-associated TCR beta chains recognize cytomegalovirus antigens. A later analysis had no HLA typing for the validation cohort, so co-occurrence there was scored across all 110 or so repertoires. The authors suggested that the approach could potentially be generalized to other disease states and immunological phenotypes. Most TCR sequences were observed very rarely across donors, whereas some public TCRs were present in many individuals. A total of fewer than 200 TCR beta chains were listed by the study as associated with cytomegalovirus. Subsequent analysis determined that TCRs grouped into clusters in the first cohort also showed a tendency toward co-occurrence across the 130 or so validation repertoires, and approximately 93% of cluster scores exceeded 0. In both the original and validation cohorts, the classifier was reported to diagnose cytomegalovirus status with high specificity and sensitivity.

The donors belonged to the validation cohort of around 120 subjects, which was separate from the 666-subject first cohort. V was cut back by 5 bases and J by 6 bases, leaving a gap of 6 bases between them. CDR3 length: 11 amino acids, cysteine to phenylalanine. The CDR3 DNA has 33 bases and is translated from base 1. Based on the germline V gene, the CDR1 and CDR2 sequences are SGDLS and YYNGEE. The sequence links TRBV9 to TRBJ2-1, with TRBD2 as a weak D call on 5 bases. This TCR derives from a woman aged 18 to 35 in good health and CMV-seronegative. Sequenced sample: PBMCs. Read as DNA, the sequence is TGTGCCAGCAGAGGGAGCAATGAGCAGTTCTTC. Translation gives CASRGSNEQFF.